This T cell receptor (beta chain) was observed in a study of OX40 agonist ivuxolimab in advanced cancers. About the study: An agonistic human IgG2 monoclonal antibody against OX40 (CD134) was given. Whole-study findings and limits: CD8+ T cells averaged more expanded clones than CD4+.

For this clone: Its specificity is not known.

Germline assignment: CDR1 SNHLY and CDR2 FYNNEI. The V gene lost 1 base and the J gene lost 15 bases, with 22 bases spanning the gap. This CDR3 contains 15 residues. Method: immunoSEQ multiplex PCR; TCRdb's copy keeps in-frame clones and lacks some. This sample has 90,000 to 95,000 clones; roughly 86% occur once, and the top ten carry approximately 4%. This material consisted of CD4+ or CD8+ T cells sorted from blood, taken in a trial of the OX40 agonist ivuxolimab. This clonotype was obtained from an adult with an advanced solid tumor such as melanoma, head and neck, liver or kidney cancer. The J gene is TRBJ2-1, the V gene TRBV2; D might be TRBD1 or TRBD2, each matching 6 bases. The CDR3 sequence: CASSEEQGHTGVGFF. CDR3 DNA sequence: TGTGCCAGCAGTGAAGAACAGGGACATACGGGAGTGGGGTTCTTC. Full variable domain (outside the CDR3, taken from reference TRBV2 and TRBJ2-1): EPEVTQTPSHQVTQMGQEVILRCVPISNHLYFYWYRQILGQKVEFLVSFYNNEISEKSEIFDDQFSVERPDGSNFTLKIRSTKLEDSAMYFCASSEEQGHTGVGFFGPGTRLTVL.